This TCR beta chain was captured by sequencing in a study of CD8 T cells in ankylosing spondylitis. Study-wide points: A motif in TCR beta, a set of fewer than ten highly homologous variants, appeared characteristic of ankylosing spondylitis blood.

This CDR3 has 13 amino acids. V gave up 9 bases and J gave up 6 bases, with 17 bases separating them. Germline values: CDR1 SNHLY, CDR2 FYNNEI. As the method for making TCR beta libraries, quantitative 5'-RACE with molecular barcodes was used. From the 5' RACE reads, TCRdb called clonotypes with MiXCR, one entry per CDR3 protein. Here the sample spans about 390,000 distinct CDR3 sequences, approximately 20% being singletons. This clonotype showed up just a few times. The antigen remains unidentified. Sample: blood, either unsorted or a sorted T cell fraction (not recorded which). The clonotype was recovered from a male donor with ankylosing spondylitis. The genes are TRBV2 and TRBJ1-1; weak D call: TRBD1 (6 bases). The CDR3 bases are TGTGCCAGTCACCCCCGAAACAGGGCTGAAGCTTTCTTT. Residues: CASHPRNRAEAFF.